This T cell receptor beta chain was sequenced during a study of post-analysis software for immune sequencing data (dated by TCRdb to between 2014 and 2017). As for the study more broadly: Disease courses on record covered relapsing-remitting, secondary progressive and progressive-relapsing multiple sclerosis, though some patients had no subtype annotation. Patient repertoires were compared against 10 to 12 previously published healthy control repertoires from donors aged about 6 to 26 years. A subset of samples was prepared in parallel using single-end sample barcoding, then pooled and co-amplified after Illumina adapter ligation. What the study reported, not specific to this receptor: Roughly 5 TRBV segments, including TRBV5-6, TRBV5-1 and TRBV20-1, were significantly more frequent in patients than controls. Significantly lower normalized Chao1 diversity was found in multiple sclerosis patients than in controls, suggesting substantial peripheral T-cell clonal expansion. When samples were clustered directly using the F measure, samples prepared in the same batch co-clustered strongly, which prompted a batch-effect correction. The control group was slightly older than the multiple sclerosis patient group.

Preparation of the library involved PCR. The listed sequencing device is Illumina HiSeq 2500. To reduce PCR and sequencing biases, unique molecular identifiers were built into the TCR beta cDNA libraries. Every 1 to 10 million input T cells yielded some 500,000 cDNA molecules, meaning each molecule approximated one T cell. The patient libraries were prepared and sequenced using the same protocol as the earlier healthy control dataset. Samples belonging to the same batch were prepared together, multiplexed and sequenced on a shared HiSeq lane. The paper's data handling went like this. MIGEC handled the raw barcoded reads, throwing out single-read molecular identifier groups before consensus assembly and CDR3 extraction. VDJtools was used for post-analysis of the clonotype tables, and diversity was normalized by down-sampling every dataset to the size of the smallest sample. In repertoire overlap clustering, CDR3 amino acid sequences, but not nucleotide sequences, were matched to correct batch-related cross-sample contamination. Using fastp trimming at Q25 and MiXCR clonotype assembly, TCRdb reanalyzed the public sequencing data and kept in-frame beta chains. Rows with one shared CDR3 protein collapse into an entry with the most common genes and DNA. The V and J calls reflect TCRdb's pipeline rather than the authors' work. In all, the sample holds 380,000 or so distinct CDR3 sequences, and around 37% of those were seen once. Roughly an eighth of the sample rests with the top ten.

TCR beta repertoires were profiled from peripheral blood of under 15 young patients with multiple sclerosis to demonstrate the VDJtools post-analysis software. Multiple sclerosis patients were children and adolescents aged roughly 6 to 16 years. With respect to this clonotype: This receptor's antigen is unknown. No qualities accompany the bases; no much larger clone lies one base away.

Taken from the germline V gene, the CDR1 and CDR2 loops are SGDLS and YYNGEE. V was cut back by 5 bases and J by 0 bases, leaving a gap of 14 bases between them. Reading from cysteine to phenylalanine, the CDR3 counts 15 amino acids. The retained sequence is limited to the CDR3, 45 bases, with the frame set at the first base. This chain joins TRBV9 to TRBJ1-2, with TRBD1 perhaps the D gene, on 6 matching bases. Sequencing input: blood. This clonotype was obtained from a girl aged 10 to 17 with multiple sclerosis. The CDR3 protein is CASRNPWTANYGYTF. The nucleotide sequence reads TGTGCCAGCAGAAACCCCTGGACAGCTAACTATGGCTACACCTTC.